Shown below are 32 T cell receptor beta chains from a single sample sequenced in a study of cytomegalovirus exposure and HLA in healthy donors (dated by TCRdb to 2017 to 2019). The library relied on the immunoSEQ multiplex PCR assay. For the multiplex PCR, a mixture combining 60 forward primers for TCR Vbeta segments and 13 reverse primers for TCR Jbeta segments was used. TCRdb limited this immuneACCESS table to in-frame rearrangements with V and J called. A share of clones is missing; checked studies link under half to unresolved V genes, and the rest is unexplained. This sample comprises about 82,000 clones, around 70% of them detected only once. The ten largest clones capture about 8% of the sample. Sequences were obtained from PBMCs. These receptors all come from a man between 60 and 70 years old in good health and CMV-seronegative.

The chain employs TRBV29-1 and TRBJ2-6; TRBD1 matches at 7 bases. Trimming at V came to 4 bases and at J to 8 bases, leaving 2 bases not matched to a gene. The CDR3 length is 12 residues. In germline, CDR1 is SQVTM, CDR2 ANQGSEA. DNA for the CDR3: TGCAGCGTTGGAGGGGGCCCCAACGTCCTGACTTTC. Translated: CSVGGGPNVLTF. Filled out from reference TRBV29-1 and TRBJ2-6, the complete variable domain reads SAVISQKPSRDICQRGTSLTIQCQVDSQVTMMFWYRQQPGQSLTLIATANQGSEATYESGFVIDKFPISRPNLTFSTLTVSNMSPEDSSIYLCSVGGGPNVLTFGAGSRLTVL.

This chain joins TRBV30 and TRBJ2-1; possible D gene TRBD1, 5 bases. The CDR3 runs 12 residues. V was clipped by 4 bases and J by 5 bases, with 9 bases between them. Germline V gene lookup returns CDR1 GTSNPN and CDR2 SVGIG (reference sequence). This CDR3 is CAWNPTDNEQFF. The CDR3 region has the DNA TGTGCCTGGAACCCGACAGACAATGAGCAGTTCTTC.

The chain uses TRBV27 and TRBJ1-4, with D possibly matching TRBD1 (5 bases). The CDR3 spans 15 residues. V was trimmed by 3 bases and J by 2 bases, leaving 10 bases between them. Germline loops: CDR1 MNHEY, CDR2 SMNVEV (reference sequence). CDR3 region: CASSLEGTTNEKLFF. Written as DNA, the CDR3 is TGTGCCAGCAGTTTGGAGGGGACCACTAATGAAAAACTGTTTTTT.

The J gene is TRBJ1-3, the V gene TRBV7-9; 7 nucleotides line up with TRBD1. Germline CDR1 and CDR2: SEHNR and FQNEAQ (reference sequence). The CDR3 runs to 16 residues. J lost 4 bases, V lost 4 bases, and 10 bases had no gene match. The CDR3, as DNA: TGTGCCAGCAGCTCGGACAGGTTTTTCGGCGGAAACACCATATATTTT. Protein: CASSSDRFFGGNTIYF.

The rearrangement joins TRBV6-4 to TRBJ2-5; 8 bases align to TRBD1. CDR3 length: 15 residues. Germline CDR1 and CDR2: MRHNA and SNTAGT. With 0 bases clipped from V and 3 bases from J, the junction kept 3 bases outside the gene matches. The CDR3 sequence is CASSDSAGGKETQYF. CDR3 in DNA: TGTGCCAGCAGTGACTCGGCAGGGGGCAAAGAGACCCAGTACTTC.

The chain joins TRBV19 to TRBJ2-6; 9 positions agree with TRBD2. The CDR3 is made up of 17 amino acids. With V trimmed by 6 bases and J by 4 bases, 10 bases remained unmatched. Germline V gene sequence: CDR1 LNHDA, CDR2 SQIVND (reference sequence). As DNA, the CDR3 is TGTGCCAGTAGCCGCCCGCGGACTAGCGCCGGGGCCAACGTCCTGACTTTC. Translated: CASSRPRTSAGANVLTF. The full variable domain, its missing parts supplied by reference TRBV19 and TRBJ2-6, is DGGITQSPKYLFRKEGQNVTLSCEQNLNHDAMYWYRQDPGQGLRLIYYSQIVNDFQKGDIAEGYSVSREKKESFPLTVTSAQKNPTAFYLCASSRPRTSAGANVLTFGAGSRLTVL.

V usage is TRBV5-6 and J usage is TRBJ2-3; D not resolved. The CDR3 is made up of 14 amino acids. Germline V gives CDR1 SGHDT, CDR2 YYEEEE. Trimming shortened V by 0 bases and J by 3 bases, and 8 bases separated the two germline ends. The CDR3 protein is CASSLDYGTDTQYF. In DNA, the CDR3 is TGTGCCAGCAGCTTGGACTACGGGACAGATACGCAGTATTTT.

This rearrangement joins TRBV2 to TRBJ1-5; no firm D call. Trimming left V 1 base short and J 6 bases short, with 13 bases between. This CDR3 comprises 15 residues. Germline V gives CDR1 SNHLY, CDR2 FYNNEI. The CDR3 spells CASSEVRGEGQPQHF. In nucleotides, the CDR3 is TGTGCCAGCAGTGAAGTCCGGGGAGAGGGTCAGCCCCAGCATTTT.

The rearrangement joins TRBV25-1 to TRBJ2-3; weak D call: TRBD2 (6 bases). This CDR3 has 13 amino acids. V was clipped by 10 bases and J by 1 base, with 12 bases between them. From germline, CDR1 is MGHDK and CDR2 SYGVNS. CDR3 nucleotides: TGTGCCACCATAGCGGACGGCACAGATACGCAGTATTTT. It specifies CATIADGTDTQYF.

This chain connects TRBV19 to TRBJ1-5; TRBD1 might be the D (5 bases). CDR1 and CDR2 from the germline V gene are LNHDA and SQIVND (reference sequence). V was pared by 8 bases and J by 8 bases, with 16 bases between. The CDR3 sequence is 13 residues long. CDR3 in amino acids: CASAGTQVEPQHF. DNA of the CDR3: TGTGCCAGTGCCGGGACTCAGGTGGAGCCCCAGCATTTT.

J is TRBJ1-1 and V is TRBV9, with D uncertain. V was pared by 7 bases and J by 1 base, with 11 bases between. Germline V gene sequence: CDR1 SGDLS, CDR2 YYNGEE. CDR3 length equals 13 residues. The CDR3 coding sequence is TGTGCCAGCGGAGAGGGCCAGAACACTGAAGCTTTCTTT. Translated: CASGEGQNTEAFF.

The chain has TRBV5-1 and TRBJ2-5, with 10 nucleotides matching TRBD2. CDR3 size: 15 residues. In germline, CDR1 is SGHRS, CDR2 YFSETQ. V dropped 7 bases and J dropped 4; count of bases not matched to a gene: 10. The CDR3 protein is CASGDGLAEGETQYF. CDR3 in DNA: TGCGCCAGCGGGGATGGACTAGCGGAGGGAGAGACCCAGTACTTC.

V and J are TRBV7-2 and TRBJ2-1; the match to TRBD2 covers 10 bases. Germline V lookup: CDR1 SGHTA, CDR2 FQGNSA. This CDR3 is 15 amino acids long. V lost 0 bases and J lost 10; bases outside the gene matches: 6. The CDR3 is CASSLASGGPGEQFF. The CDR3, as DNA: TGTGCCAGCAGCTTAGCTAGCGGGGGGCCCGGGGAGCAGTTCTTC.

The chain is built from TRBV11-2 and TRBJ1-2, with 7 bases that match TRBD1. The V segment lost 5 bases and the J segment 2 bases; nucleotides outside the gene matches: 8. Germline V gene data show CDR1 as SGHAT and CDR2 as FQNNGV. CDR3 size: 15 residues. This CDR3 reads CASSRGGQPNYGYTF. In DNA, the CDR3 is TGTGCCAGCAGCCGAGGGGGACAGCCCAACTATGGCTACACCTTC.

J is TRBJ1-1 and V is TRBV19; 10 positions agree with TRBD1. Germline V gene lookup returns CDR1 LNHDA and CDR2 SQIVND (reference sequence). The CDR3 sequence is 12 residues long. Trimming took 6 bases from V and 7 from J; bases not matched to a gene: 2. The CDR3 here is CASRRTGGEAFF. In nucleotides, the CDR3 is TGTGCCAGTAGGAGGACAGGGGGTGAAGCTTTCTTT.

This chain links TRBV14 with TRBJ1-6; weak D call: TRBD1 (5 bases). Germline assignment: CDR1 SGHDN and CDR2 FVKESK. CDR3 length: 12 residues. V was cut by 10 bases and J by 12 bases, with 16 bases left in between. The CDR3 nucleotides read TGTGCCACCGGGCGGAGGGACGGACCCCTCCACTTT. Protein sequence: CATGRRDGPLHF.

The rearrangement joins TRBV9 to TRBJ2-1; 8 bases align to TRBD1. The CDR3 loop spans 14 amino acids. Trimming at V came to 4 bases and at J to 7 bases, leaving 7 bases not matched to a gene. From germline, CDR1 is SGDLS and CDR2 YYNGEE. CDR3 bases: TGTGCCAGCAGCACCCGACAGGGGAGGAATGAGCAGTTCTTC. As protein: CASSTRQGRNEQFF. Looking up the rest from reference TRBV9 and TRBJ2-1 gives the full variable domain: DSGVTQTPKHLITATGQRVTLRCSPRSGDLSVYWYQQSLDQGLQFLIQYYNGEERAKGNILERFSAQQFPDLHSELNLSSLELGDSALYFCASSTRQGRNEQFFGPGTRLTVL.

The table lists this clone with a few counts. The chain has TRBV5-1 and TRBJ2-1; 9 positions match TRBD2. The CDR3 is made up of 15 amino acids. J was trimmed by 9 bases and V by 1 base; bases with no gene match: 8. Germline CDR1 reads SGHRS; CDR2 reads YFSETQ. CDR3 in amino acids: CASSLSVAGVVEQFF. The CDR3 coding sequence is TGCGCCAGCAGCTTGTCGGTAGCGGGAGTAGTTGAGCAGTTCTTC.

The gene calls are TRBV15 and TRBJ2-2; TRBD2 matches at 9 bases. V shed 7 bases, J shed 3 bases, and the junction held 12 bases outside the gene matches. Looked up from germline, CDR1 is LNHNV and CDR2 is YYDKDF (reference sequence). The CDR3 totals 17 residues. CDR3 nucleotides: TGTGCCACCACCCCCCTCGGACTAGCGATCGACACCGGGGAGCTGTTTTTT. This sequence encodes CATTPLGLAIDTGELFF. Drawing the rest from reference TRBV15 and TRBJ2-2, the complete variable domain is DAMVIQNPRYQVTQFGKPVTLSCSQTLNHNVMYWYQQKSSQAPKLLFHYYDKDFNNEADTPDNFQSRRPNTSFCFLDIRSPGLGDTAMYLCATTPLGLAIDTGELFFGEGSRLTVL.

The DNA for the CDR3 is TGCGCCAGCAGCCAAGACGCTAACAGGCAAGAGACCCAGTACTTC. This translates into CASSQDANRQETQYF. The gene calls are TRBV4-1 and TRBJ2-5; tentatively, D is TRBD1 (5 bases). The germline V gene has CDR1 MGHRA and CDR2 YSYEKL. CDR3 length: 15 residues. The V end was cut by 0 bases, the J end by 2 bases, with 10 bases between.

The chain recombines TRBV5-5 with TRBJ1-5; 8 bases match TRBD1. V shed 4 bases, J shed 0 bases, and the junction held 3 bases outside the gene matches. Germline CDR1 is SGHKS and CDR2 is YYEKEE (reference sequence). This CDR3 is 15 amino acids long. CDR3 DNA: TGTGCCAGCAGCCCACAGGGGGATAGCAATCAGCCCCAGCATTTT. As protein: CASSPQGDSNQPQHF.

The chain is built from TRBV6-1 and TRBJ1-2; a possible D gene is TRBD1 (6 bases). The length of the CDR3 is 13 residues. V lost 8 bases and J lost 6, with 16 bases in between. Germline V gives CDR1 MNHNS, CDR2 SASEGT. Written as DNA, the CDR3 is TGTGCCAGCGTCCCCGGGGCAGGGGATGGCTACACCTTC. The encoded protein is CASVPGAGDGYTF.

The chain combines TRBV2 with TRBJ2-7; TRBD2 matches at 10 bases. The trim removed 6 bases at V and 4 bases at J, leaving 6 bases unmatched. This CDR3 is built from 14 residues. Germline assignment: CDR1 SNHLY and CDR2 FYNNEI. The CDR3 is CASRSGRAEYEQYF. DNA of the CDR3: TGTGCCAGCAGAAGCGGGAGGGCCGAGTACGAGCAGTACTTC.

The genes are TRBV4-3 and TRBJ2-3; the match to TRBD2 covers 9 bases. Germline CDR1 reads LGHNA; CDR2 reads YSLEER. The CDR3 contains 16 residues. After removal of 2 bases from V and 3 bases from J, the junction contained 6 bases not matched to a gene. CDR3 residues: CASSQQAGGWTDTQYF. The DNA of the CDR3 is TGCGCCAGCAGCCAACAAGCGGGGGGATGGACAGATACGCAGTATTTT.

The J gene is TRBJ2-1, the V gene TRBV13; tentatively, D is TRBD2 (6 bases). This CDR3 has 16 residues. CDR1 is PRHDT and CDR2 is FYEKMQ in the germline V gene (reference sequence). V lost 3 bases to trimming and J lost 0 bases, with 12 bases between them. The CDR3: CASSFLARSSYNEQFF. Written as DNA, the CDR3 is TGTGCCAGCAGCTTTCTAGCGCGGAGCTCCTACAATGAGCAGTTCTTC.

The chain has TRBV5-1 and TRBJ1-4; TRBD1 is a possible D gene (6 bases). There are 16 residues in the CDR3. Germline V gene sequence: CDR1 SGHRS, CDR2 YFSETQ. Trimming took off 4 bases at V and 7 bases at J, with 20 bases between the two ends. CDR3 residues: CASSLQGKSDIEKLFF. CDR3 nucleotides: TGCGCCAGCAGCCTACAGGGAAAGTCCGACATTGAAAAACTGTTTTTT.

V and J are TRBV21-1 and TRBJ1-1; the D segment call TRBD1 is taken from the table without a DNA check. TRBV21-1 is a pseudogene locus. The CDR3 is 11 residues long. The CDR3 spells CANQQGTEAFF. In DNA, the CDR3 is TGTGCCAACCAGCAGGGCACTGAAGCTTTCTTT.

DNA for the CDR3: TGTGCCAGCTCACCATCAGCGGGAGGGCCAGGAACCTACAATGAGCAGTTCTTC. This encodes CASSPSAGGPGTYNEQFF. V and J are TRBV18 and TRBJ2-1; 10 bases align to TRBD2. CDR1 KGHSH and CDR2 LQKENI come from the germline V gene. This CDR3 is 18 amino acids long. The ends lost 2 bases at V and 2 bases at J; junction bases unmatched: 9.

The chain combines TRBV30 with TRBJ2-3; D remains ambiguous. The CDR3 has 15 residues. V shed 4 bases and J shed 2 bases, with 16 bases lying between them. Germline CDR1 reads GTSNPN; CDR2 reads SVGIG (reference sequence). CDR3 loop: CAWTGACAYTDTQYF. The CDR3 DNA reads TGTGCCTGGACAGGTGCTTGCGCCTACACAGATACGCAGTATTTT.

The V call is TRBV30, the J call TRBJ1-1; D is unresolved. Trimming took 0 bases from V and 6 from J, leaving 11 bases between them. There are 13 residues in the CDR3. Per germline, CDR1 GTSNPN and CDR2 SVGIG (reference sequence). CDR3 coding DNA: TGTGCCTGGAGTGTATTTGCGGACTCTGAAGCTTTCTTT. Its translation: CAWSVFADSEAFF.

This chain joins TRBV28 and TRBJ2-1, with TRBD2 identical over 11 bases. V shed 5 bases and J 0 bases; nucleotides not matched to a gene: 3. The V gene's germline CDR1 is MDHEN and CDR2 SYDVKM. The CDR3 length is 16 residues. The CDR3, as DNA: TGTGCCAGCAGTCATAGCGGGAGGGCCTCCTACAATGAGCAGTTCTTC. Protein product: CASSHSGRASYNEQFF.

The V and J genes are TRBV6-1 and TRBJ1-6, with no clear D. This CDR3 comprises 15 residues. Germline V gives CDR1 MNHNS, CDR2 SASEGT. Trimming took off 1 base at V and 7 bases at J, with 11 bases between the two ends. This CDR3 reads CASSEGRTENSPLHF. The CDR3 DNA reads TGTGCCAGCAGTGAAGGTAGGACTGAGAATTCACCCCTCCACTTT.